This T cell receptor (beta chain) was sequenced during a study of T cells in Graves' hyperthyroidism and ophthalmopathy. Broader study findings: From stable hyperthyroidism, ophthalmopathy was set apart by a 13 V-J model. The blood repertoire included most of the expanded thyroid clonotypes above 0.001.

With duration under 3 months, ophthalmopathy was active: Clinical Activity Score at least 3, NOSPECS at least 4. The authors took PBMCs from 10 ml fresh peripheral blood. This clonotype was counted only a few times. The antigen is not known. It was RNA transcripts that yielded the amplified TCR beta CDR3 regions. When the TCR CDR3 underwent first-round RT-PCR, the HTBI primer set was used. MiXCR, applied by TCRdb to the multiplex PCR reads, yields one record per CDR3 protein. The top ten hold less than 20% of the sample, which has about 410,000 distinct CDR3 sequences, more than 14% seen once. CDR1 SEHNR and CDR2 FQNEAQ come from the germline V gene (reference sequence). The CDR3 runs 16 residues. V dropped 4 bases and J dropped 6; count of bases not matched to a gene: 8.

Sequencing was carried out using blood. This TCR derives from a woman under 40 with Graves' ophthalmopathy. J is TRBJ2-1 and V is TRBV7-9, with TRBD2 matching 11 bases. The CDR3 region has the DNA TGTGCCAGCAGCTCCGTAGCGGGGGGGCACCTCAATGAGCAGTTCTTC. Amino acid sequence: CASSSVAGGHLNEQFF.